This T cell receptor (beta chain) was identified in a study of neurological immune-mediated disorders. This clonotype was recorded many times. A 10-nucleotide random UMI tagged transcripts in template-switch 5'RACE cDNA synthesis. In each sequencing run, over 180 million TCR-beta sequences were generated from 15-18 subjects. TCRdb reanalysed the 5' RACE reads using MiXCR and keeps one entry per CDR3 protein. The sample comprises 55,000 to 70,000 distinct CDR3 sequences, around 3% of which are singletons, and about 5.5% rests with the top ten. The CDR3 contains 13 residues. Germline-derived CDR1 and CDR2 are MGHDK and SYGVNS. V lost 0 bases and J lost 0, with 0 bases in between.

This TCR came from a woman aged 45-60 years with multiple sclerosis. The specimen was PBMCs. V gene TRBV25-1 combines with J gene TRBJ1-5; D gene uncertain. CDR3 residues: CASSEYSNQPQHF. For the CDR3, the DNA is TGTGCCAGCAGTGAATATAGCAATCAGCCCCAGCATTTT.